The 5 T cell receptor beta chains in this list originate from one sample, sequenced in a study of CD8+ T cells in alopecia areata. Extracted from the samples, RNA was reverse transcribed into cDNA to serve as the sequencing template. The method was immunoSEQ multiplex PCR; TCRdb's version includes in-frame clones alone and lacks a portion of them. The sample includes about 64,000 clones, around 40% seen only once; the top ten take 45% to 60%. The sequenced material came from NKG2D-low CD8+ T cells sorted from blood. The receptors shown here come from a human donor with alopecia areata.

The rearrangement joins TRBV5-1 to TRBJ2-3, with 12 nucleotides matching TRBD1. This CDR3 spans 16 amino acids. The V gene end was trimmed by 2 bases and the J gene end by 3 bases; junction bases not matched to a gene: 4. The germline CDR1 and CDR2 sequences are SGHRS and YFSETQ. CDR3 coding DNA: TGCGCCAGCAGCTTTGGGACAGGGGGCTCGACAGATACGCAGTATTTT. Its protein product is CASSFGTGGSTDTQYF. The variable domain in full, with the rest retrieved from reference TRBV5-1 and TRBJ2-3, is KAGVTQTPRYLIKTRGQQVTLSCSPISGHRSVSWYQQTPGQGLQFLFEYFSETQRNKGNFPGRFSGRQFSNSRSEMNVSTLELGDSALYLCASSFGTGGSTDTQYFGPGTRLTVL.

The chain combines TRBV6-6 with TRBJ2-5, with TRBD2 identical over 7 bases. The CDR3 is 14 amino acids. Trimming cost V 5 bases and J 7 bases; bases outside gene matches: 10. In germline, CDR1 is MNHNY, CDR2 SVGAGI (reference sequence). The CDR3 here is CASSPGRGRPTQYF. In nucleotides, the CDR3 is TGTGCCAGCAGTCCTGGGAGGGGCAGGCCGACCCAGTACTTC.

This clone was seen a handful of times. Here the CDR3 reads CATSRDRGLGEQYF. In DNA, the CDR3 is TGTGCCACCAGCCGGGACAGGGGCCTTGGCGAGCAGTACTTC. This chain links TRBV15 with TRBJ2-7, with TRBD1 matching over 10 bases. There are 14 residues in the CDR3. The junction had 7 bases not matched to a gene; V was cut back by 5 bases and J by 6 bases. The germline gives CDR1 LNHNV, CDR2 YYDKDF (reference sequence).

There are a few counts of this clone. Different DNA sequences within this sample yield the same CDR3. The genes are TRBV7-9 and TRBJ1-5; D possibly corresponds to TRBD1 (5 bases). The V end was cut by 1 base, the J end by 7 bases, with 5 bases between. The CDR3 covers 12 residues. The germline V gene encodes CDR1 SEHNR and CDR2 FQNEAQ (reference sequence). CDR3 sequence reads: CASSLGGQPQHF. The CDR3 DNA follows: TGTGCCAGCAGCTTAGGGGGGCAGCCCCAGCATTTT.

This clone was recorded a few times. The chain combines TRBV19 with TRBJ1-1; tentative D call: TRBD1 (5 bases). The length of the CDR3 is 14 residues. CDR1 is LNHDA, CDR2 SQIVND, per germline (reference sequence). Between the trimmed V and J ends, which lost 5 bases and 0 bases, there was a span of 10 bases. The CDR3 nucleotides are TGTGCCAGTAGTGACAGTTCCATGAACACTGAAGCTTTCTTT. It translates to CASSDSSMNTEAFF.